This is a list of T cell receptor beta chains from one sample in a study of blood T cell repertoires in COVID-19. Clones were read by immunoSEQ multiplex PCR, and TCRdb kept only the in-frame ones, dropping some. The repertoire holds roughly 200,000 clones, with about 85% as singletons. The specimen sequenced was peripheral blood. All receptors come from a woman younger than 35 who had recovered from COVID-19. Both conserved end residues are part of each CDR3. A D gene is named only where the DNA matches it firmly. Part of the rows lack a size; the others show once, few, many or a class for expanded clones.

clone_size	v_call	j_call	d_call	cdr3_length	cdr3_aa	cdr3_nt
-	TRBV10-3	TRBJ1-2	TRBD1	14	CAISARDRGRGYTF	TGTGCCATCAGTGCCCGGGACAGGGGCCGTGGCTACACCTTC
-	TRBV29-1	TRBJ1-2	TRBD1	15	CSVELTGGLDYGYTF	TGCAGCGTTGAACTCACAGGGGGCTTGGACTATGGCTACACCTTC
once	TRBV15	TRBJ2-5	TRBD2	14	CATSNGLAEETQYF	TGTGCCACCAGCAACGGACTAGCGGAAGAGACCCAGTACTTC
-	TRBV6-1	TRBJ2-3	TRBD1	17	CASSALPRTGGRDTQYF	TGTGCCAGCAGTGCGCTACCGCGGACAGGGGGCAGGGATACGCAGTATTTT
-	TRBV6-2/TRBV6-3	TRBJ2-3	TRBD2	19	CASSNPPPIAGGPGDTQYF	TGTGCCAGCAGTAACCCCCCCCCAATAGCGGGAGGGCCGGGCGATACGCAGTATTTT
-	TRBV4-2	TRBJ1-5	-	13	CASSQDRAQPQHF	TGTGCCAGCAGCCAAGACAGGGCTCAGCCCCAGCATTTT
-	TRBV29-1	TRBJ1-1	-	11	CSASMNTEAFF	TGCAGCGCGTCCATGAACACTGAAGCTTTCTTT
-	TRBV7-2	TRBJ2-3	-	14	CASPRGSSQDTQYF	TGTGCCAGCCCCAGGGGCAGTTCTCAAGATACGCAGTATTTT
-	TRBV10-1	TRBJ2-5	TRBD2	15	CASSEFGGVQETQYF	TGCGCCAGCAGTGAGTTCGGGGGGGTCCAAGAGACCCAGTACTTC
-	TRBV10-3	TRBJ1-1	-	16	CAISESTRGGATEAFF	TGTGCCATCAGTGAGTCCACCAGAGGCGGCGCCACTGAAGCTTTCTTT
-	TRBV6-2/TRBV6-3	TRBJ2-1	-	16	CASSTTGTLSYNEQFF	TGTGCCAGCAGTACCACCGGGACACTTTCCTACAATGAGCAGTTCTTC
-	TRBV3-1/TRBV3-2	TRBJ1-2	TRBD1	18	CASSQDRAADRAGYGYTF	TGTGCCAGCAGCCAAGATCGGGCTGCGGACAGGGCGGGATATGGCTACACCTTC
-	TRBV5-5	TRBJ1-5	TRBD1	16	CASSETGGAGIQPQHF	TGTGCCAGCAGCGAGACAGGGGGCGCGGGGATTCAGCCCCAGCATTTT
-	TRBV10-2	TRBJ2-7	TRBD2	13	CATAGRLSYEQYF	TGCGCCACCGCCGGGAGGCTATCCTACGAGCAGTACTTC
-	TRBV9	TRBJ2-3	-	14	CASTEGGGADTQYF	TGTGCCAGCACCGAAGGAGGTGGCGCAGATACGCAGTATTTT
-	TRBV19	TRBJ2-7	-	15	CASSIFPSSSYEQYF	TGTGCCAGTAGTATTTTTCCATCGAGCTCCTACGAGCAGTACTTC
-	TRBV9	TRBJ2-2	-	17	CASSANPRQTNTGELFF	TGTGCCAGCAGCGCGAACCCAAGACAGACGAACACCGGGGAGCTGTTTTTT
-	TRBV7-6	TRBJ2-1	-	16	CASSRLRRAVSNEQFF	TGTGCCAGCAGTAGACTGAGGAGGGCCGTTTCCAATGAGCAGTTCTTC
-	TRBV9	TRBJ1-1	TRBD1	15	CASSGYTGVNTEAFF	TGTGCCAGCAGCGGATATACAGGGGTGAACACTGAAGCTTTCTTT
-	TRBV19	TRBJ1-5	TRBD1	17	CASRSPGQGLLYPPQHF	TGTGCCAGTAGATCCCCCGGACAGGGGCTTCTTTATCCGCCCCAGCATTTT
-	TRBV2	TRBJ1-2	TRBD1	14	CASRSRDRGYGYTF	TGTGCCAGCAGGTCTCGGGACAGGGGGTATGGCTACACCTTC
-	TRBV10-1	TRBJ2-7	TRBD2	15	CASSEGTSGGYEQYF	TGCGCCAGCAGTGAAGGGACTAGCGGGGGGTACGAGCAGTACTTC
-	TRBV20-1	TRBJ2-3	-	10	CSGYTDTQYF	TGCAGTGGTTACACAGATACGCAGTATTTT
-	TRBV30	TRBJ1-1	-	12	CAWSPTGSRAFF	TGTGCCTGGAGTCCAACAGGGTCTCGGGCTTTCTTT
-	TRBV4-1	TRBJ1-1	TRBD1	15	CASSPYDRAETEAFF	TGCGCCAGCAGCCCCTACGACAGGGCGGAAACTGAAGCTTTCTTT
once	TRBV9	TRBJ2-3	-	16	CASSVGGLASTDTQYF	TGTGCCAGCAGCGTAGGAGGGCTAGCTAGCACAGATACGCAGTATTTT
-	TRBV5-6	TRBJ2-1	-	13	CASSLGLGAEQFF	TGTGCCAGCAGCTTGGGGTTGGGGGCTGAGCAGTTCTTC
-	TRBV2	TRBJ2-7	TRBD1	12	CAQWDREGEQYF	TGTGCCCAGTGGGACAGGGAGGGCGAGCAGTACTTC